This T cell receptor (beta chain) stems from a study of persistence of HIV-infected CD4 T cells. V was shortened by 7 bases and J by 3 bases, with 10 bases between the two germline ends. In germline, CDR1 is SQVTM, CDR2 ANQGSEA. The CDR3 covers 12 residues. For this clone: Its matching antigen is unknown.

The study, taken as a whole, reports: Compared with CD3/CD28-stimulated cells, CMV- and Gag-responding cells showed lower TCRbeta richness.

This nonspecific control used anti-CD3/anti-CD28 bead stimulation of CD4+ T cells. CD4+ T cells upregulating both CD40 ligand and CD69 were sorted as responding cells. CD4+ T cell counts exceeded 400 cells/uL; CMV serology was positive. This was the immunoSEQ version 4 assay in survey mode. Assay used: immunoSEQ multiplex PCR; TCRdb lists only in-frame clones, some missing. The sample carries 40,000 to 55,000 clones, about 88% recorded once. The chain joins TRBV29-1 to TRBJ2-1, with D tentatively TRBD2 (5 bases). This specimen was CD4+ T cells sorted from PBMCs after 18-hour stimulation, taken from a patient who received antiretroviral therapy. The sequence came from an adult woman with HIV who was CMV-seropositive. The CDR3 loop is CSGGEDYNEQFF. CDR3 DNA: TGCAGCGGGGGAGAAGACTACAATGAGCAGTTCTTC.